The source of this T cell receptor (beta chain) is a study of post-analysis software for immune sequencing data. Whole-study findings and limits: About five TRBV segments occurring more often in patients than controls included TRBV5-6, TRBV5-1 and TRBV20-1.

Prepared TCR beta cDNA libraries contained unique molecular identifiers. TCRdb ran MiXCR on the PCR reads and lists one entry per CDR3 protein. The table has fewer than 850,000 distinct CDR3 sequences, around 45% seen once. The germline V gene encodes CDR1 MNHNY and CDR2 SVGAGI (reference sequence). The CDR3 loop spans 14 amino acids. V lost 3 bases and J lost 2, with 11 bases in between. This clonotype has just a few counts. Its cognate antigen is unknown. V usage is TRBV6-6 and J usage is TRBJ2-7, with D possibly matching TRBD2 (6 bases). Sequencing was performed on blood. This receptor was obtained from a girl aged 10 to 17 with multiple sclerosis. DNA of the CDR3: TGTGCCAGCAGTTATGGGGGGTCCACCTACGAGCAGTACTTC. Encoded protein: CASSYGGSTYEQYF.